Following are 6 T cell receptor beta chains from one sample sequenced in a study of Graves' ophthalmopathy and Graves' hyperthyroidism. For repertoire sequencing, the TCR beta CDR3 regions were amplified from RNA transcripts. Amplification began with first-round RT-PCR using HTBI primers, then second-round multiplex PCR was performed. TCRdb re-analysed the multiplex PCR reads in MiXCR, keeping a single row per CDR3 protein. The sample shows 1 million to 1.3 million distinct CDR3 sequences, roughly two fifths of them seen only once. Sequencing input: peripheral blood or thyroid tissue (not recorded which). Every receptor here comes from an adult man with Graves' hyperthyroidism.

As regards this clonotype: Possible read error: a much larger clone is one base away. This chain joins TRBV12-3 or TRBV12-4 and TRBJ1-5; perhaps TRBD1 as D (6 bases). The ends were cut back, 6 bases at V and 0 bases at J, with 12 bases in the middle. The CDR3 extends over 15 amino acids. CDR3: CASSWNRDSNQPQHF. CDR3 nucleotides: TGTGCCAGCAGCTGGAACAGGGATAGCAATCAGCCCCAGCATTTT.

This clonotype was recorded at least ten times. The chain joins TRBV5-6 to TRBJ1-5, with TRBD1 as a possible D gene (6 bases). Trimming pared 4 bases from V and 0 bases from J, leaving 14 bases between. CDR3 length: 16 amino acids. The V gene's germline CDR1 is SGHDT and CDR2 YYEEEE. The CDR3 reads CASSRRGLNSNQPQHF. The CDR3 DNA sequence: TGTGCCAGCAGCCGCAGGGGACTAAATAGCAATCAGCCCCAGCATTTT.

This chain joins TRBV7-2 and TRBJ1-3, with D possibly matching TRBD1 (6 bases). The CDR3 has 16 residues. The germline CDR1 and CDR2 sequences are SGHTA and FQGNSA. Trimming stripped 2 bases from V and 0 bases from J, with 11 bases between. The CDR3 reads CASSLWGHNSGNTIYF. The DNA of the CDR3 is TGTGCCAGCAGCTTATGGGGACATAACTCTGGAAACACCATATATTTT.

The rearrangement joins TRBV3-1 to TRBJ2-7; D is undetermined. This CDR3 has 14 amino acids. Trimming cost V 4 bases and J 7 bases, with 17 bases left between them. Germline CDR1 LGHDT, CDR2 YNNKEL (reference sequence). The CDR3 DNA reads TGTGCCAGCAGCCCCGCCACAATTGATGAGGAGCAGTACTTC. As protein: CASSPATIDEEQYF.

Comment on this clonotype: Mismatch with germline at one junction end may stem from a read error. The CDR3 sequence is CASSFGQGVGEQYF. In DNA form, the CDR3 reads TGTGCCAGCAGTTTCGGACAGGGGGTAGGGGAGCAGTACTTC. This sequence joins TRBV10-3 and TRBJ2-7, with 10 bases fitting TRBD1. This CDR3 has 14 residues. Germline CDR1 reads ENHRY; CDR2 reads SYGVKD.

This clonotype was counted between two and nine times. J is TRBJ1-1 and V is TRBV14, with D unclear. The CDR3 totals 13 residues. V lost 4 bases and J 4 bases, leaving 10 bases between the germline ends. Germline values: CDR1 SGHDN, CDR2 FVKESK. DNA of the CDR3: TGTGCCAGCAGCCGACCTATGGGCACTGAAGCTTTCTTT. Translation gives CASSRPMGTEAFF.